This TCR beta chain stems from a study of T-cell reconstitution after alpha-beta-depleted transplantation in children. Unique molecular identifiers featured in how the TCRbeta library was prepared. TCRdb used MiXCR to reprocess the PCR reads, holding one entry per CDR3 protein. This sample has 480,000 or so distinct CDR3 sequences, with more than 9% found just once. The sample holds many counts of this clonotype. Its antigen is unidentified. V was trimmed by 0 bases and J by 0 bases, leaving 13 bases between them. Germline CDR1 reads MGHRA; CDR2 reads YSYEKL. The CDR3 totals 17 residues. Study conclusions and caveats: Diversity and T-cell counts at one year after transplant derived mostly from new T cells. Elevated TCRbeta diversity at day 60 was traced, in some patients, to surviving recipient T cells and thymic progenitors. Roughly two months post-transplant, alpha-beta T cells reportedly originated from several hundred graft clones that had expanded.

The chain is built from TRBV4-1 and TRBJ2-3; tentative D call: TRBD2 (5 bases). Specimen: PBMCs, collected before TCRalphabeta/CD19-depleted stem cell transplant. This clonotype was sampled from a child younger than 10 with inherited bone marrow failure, due to receive a stem cell transplant. CDR3 region: CASSQDLSGTSTDTQYF. In nucleotides, the CDR3 is TGCGCCAGCAGCCAAGACCTAAGCGGTACTAGCACAGATACGCAGTATTTT.